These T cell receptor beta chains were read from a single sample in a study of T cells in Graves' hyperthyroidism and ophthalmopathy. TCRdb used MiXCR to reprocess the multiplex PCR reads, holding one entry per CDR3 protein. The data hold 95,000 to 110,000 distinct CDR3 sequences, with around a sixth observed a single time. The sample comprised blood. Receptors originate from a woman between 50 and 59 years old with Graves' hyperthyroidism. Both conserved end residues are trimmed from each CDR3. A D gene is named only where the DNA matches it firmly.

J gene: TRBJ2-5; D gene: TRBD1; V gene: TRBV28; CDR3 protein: ATGGGQGIFVTETQY
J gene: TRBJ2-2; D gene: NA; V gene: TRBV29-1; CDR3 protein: SVEKGSVNTGELF
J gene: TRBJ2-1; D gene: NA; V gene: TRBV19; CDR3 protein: ASSILPFGNEQF
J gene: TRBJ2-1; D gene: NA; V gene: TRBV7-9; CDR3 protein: ASSLRYASAIPGEQF
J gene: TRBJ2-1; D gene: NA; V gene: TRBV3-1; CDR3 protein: ASSQVDEQF
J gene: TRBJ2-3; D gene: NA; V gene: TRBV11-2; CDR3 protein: ASSGLWDSPDTQY
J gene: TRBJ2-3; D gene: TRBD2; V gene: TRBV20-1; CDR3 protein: SAPGTSGSADTQY
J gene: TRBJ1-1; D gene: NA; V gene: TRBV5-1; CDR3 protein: ASSSARRNTEAF
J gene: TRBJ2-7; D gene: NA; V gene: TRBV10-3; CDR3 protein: AIRPGTSSSYEQY
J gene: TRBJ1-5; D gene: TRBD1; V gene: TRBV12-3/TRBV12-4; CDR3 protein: ASSLSGGQGYQPQH
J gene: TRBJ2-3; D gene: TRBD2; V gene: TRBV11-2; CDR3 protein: ASSLDWPRRRLAGGTDTQY
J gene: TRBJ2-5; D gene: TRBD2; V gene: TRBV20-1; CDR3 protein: SALLTSGRVVSTQY
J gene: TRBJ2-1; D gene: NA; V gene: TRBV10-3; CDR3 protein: AISGTSRSYNEQF
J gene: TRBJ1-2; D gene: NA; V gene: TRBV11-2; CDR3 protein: ASSLIAGDYGYT
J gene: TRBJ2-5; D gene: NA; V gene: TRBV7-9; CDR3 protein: ASSLREVETQY
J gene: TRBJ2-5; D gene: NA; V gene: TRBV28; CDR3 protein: ASSFGPRGGETQY
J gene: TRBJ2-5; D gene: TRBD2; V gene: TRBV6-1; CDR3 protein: ASSVKTSAETQY
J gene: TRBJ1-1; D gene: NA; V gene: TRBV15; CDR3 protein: ATKRFGTEAF
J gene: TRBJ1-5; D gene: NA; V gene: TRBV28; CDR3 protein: ASSPFDIGGQPQH
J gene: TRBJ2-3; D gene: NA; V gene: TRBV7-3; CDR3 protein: ASSLTPSGDTQY
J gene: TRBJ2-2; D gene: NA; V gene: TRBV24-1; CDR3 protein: AVQVNTGELF
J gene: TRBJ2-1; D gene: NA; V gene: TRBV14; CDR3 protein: ASSQDRYNEQF
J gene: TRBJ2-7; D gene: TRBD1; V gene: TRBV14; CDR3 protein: ASSPRQGFYEQY
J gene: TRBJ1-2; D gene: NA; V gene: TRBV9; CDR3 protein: ASSVDTNYGYT
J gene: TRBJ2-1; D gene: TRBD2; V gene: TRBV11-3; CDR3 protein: ASSVTSDNEQF
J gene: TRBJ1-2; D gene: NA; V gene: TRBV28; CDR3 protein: ASSLGRGAGGYT
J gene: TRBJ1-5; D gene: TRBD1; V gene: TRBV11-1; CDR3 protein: ASSPGTGNQPQH
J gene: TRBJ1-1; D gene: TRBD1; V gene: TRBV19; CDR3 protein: ASADRANTEAF
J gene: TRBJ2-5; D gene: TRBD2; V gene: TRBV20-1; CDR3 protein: SALLAGGRETQY
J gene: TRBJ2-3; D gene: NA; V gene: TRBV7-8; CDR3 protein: ASSPVGTDTQY
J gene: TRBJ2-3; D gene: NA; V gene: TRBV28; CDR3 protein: ASSTPPDTQY
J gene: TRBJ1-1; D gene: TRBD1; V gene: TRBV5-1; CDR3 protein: ASSMAPGQGAEGTEAF
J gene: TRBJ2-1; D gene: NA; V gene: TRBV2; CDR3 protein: ASSVGEQF
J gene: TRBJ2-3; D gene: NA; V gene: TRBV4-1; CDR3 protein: ASSFRQTDTQY
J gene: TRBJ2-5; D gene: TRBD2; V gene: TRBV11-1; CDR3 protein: ASSSGTSGKGETQY
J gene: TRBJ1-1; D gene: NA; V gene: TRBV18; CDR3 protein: ASSPDRQGNTEAF
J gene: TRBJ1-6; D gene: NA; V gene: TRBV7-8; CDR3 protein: ASSLAGRGRGNSPLH
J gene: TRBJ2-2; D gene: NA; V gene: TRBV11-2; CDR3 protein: ASSLDDRSYTGELF
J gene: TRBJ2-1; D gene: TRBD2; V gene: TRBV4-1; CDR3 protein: ASSQVASGSLNEQF